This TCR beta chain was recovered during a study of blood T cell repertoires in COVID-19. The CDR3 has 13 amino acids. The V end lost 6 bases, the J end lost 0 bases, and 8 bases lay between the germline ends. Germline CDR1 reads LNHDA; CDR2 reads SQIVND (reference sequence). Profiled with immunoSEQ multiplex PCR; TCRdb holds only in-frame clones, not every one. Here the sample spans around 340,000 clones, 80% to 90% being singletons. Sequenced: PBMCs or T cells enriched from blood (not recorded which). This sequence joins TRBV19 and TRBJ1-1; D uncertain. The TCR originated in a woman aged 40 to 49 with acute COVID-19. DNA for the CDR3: TGTGCCAGTAGCGAAACAGTGAACACTGAAGCTTTCTTT. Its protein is CASSETVNTEAFF.